This T cell receptor (beta chain) is from a study of blood T cell repertoires in COVID-19. Overall study: Acute and convalescent COVID-19 specimens originated in the United States, Italy and Spain. T cells, B-cell-depleted T cells, or PBMCs provided the cDNA or gDNA that served as material.

Germline lookup yields CDR1 LNHDA and CDR2 SQIVND (reference sequence). The CDR3 runs 14 residues. Trimming took off 4 bases at V and 8 bases at J, with 17 bases between the two ends. This clone was detected many times. Original processing methods: From reference gene primer amplification, estimates of nucleated cell counts were derived. Clones were read by immunoSEQ multiplex PCR, and TCRdb kept only the in-frame ones, dropping some. The DNA was the basis for D and trimming; V, J and clone size are from that table. The sample has 120,000 to 150,000 clones, roughly 82% seen once. This receptor was identified in a woman aged 45-59 years in a cohort sampled during active or convalescent COVID-19. The sample was peripheral blood. The rearrangement joins TRBV19 to TRBJ1-2; possible D gene TRBD1, 6 bases. The CDR3 is CASSTQGQLSGYTF. The CDR3, as DNA: TGTGCCAGTAGTACACAGGGTCAACTCAGCGGCTACACCTTC.